Following are 2 T cell receptor beta chains from one sample sequenced in a study of early T cells in non-severe SARS-CoV-2 infection. TCRdb reanalysed the 5' RACE reads using MiXCR and keeps one entry per CDR3 protein. The sample consists of about 73,000 distinct CDR3 sequences, roughly an eighth of them appearing once. The specimen sequenced was whole blood. The receptors come from an adult who was a healthcare worker with PCR-confirmed SARS-CoV-2 infection or an uninfected control (not recorded which).

The chain has TRBV20-1 and TRBJ2-1, with 9 nucleotides matching TRBD2. In germline, CDR1 is DFQATT, CDR2 SNEGSKA (reference sequence). Losses at the gene ends were 0 bases for V and 6 bases for J; bases not matched to a gene: 6. The CDR3 runs 15 residues. In DNA form, the CDR3 reads TGCAGTGCTAGAGATCGAGCGGGGGGCCTCAATGAGCAGTTCTTC. This encodes CSARDRAGGLNEQFF.

V usage is TRBV6-2 or TRBV6-3 and J usage is TRBJ2-1; D might be TRBD2 (6 bases). Per the germline V gene, CDR1 is MNHEY and CDR2 is SVGEGT. V was cut by 8 bases and J by 7 bases, with 18 bases left in between. This CDR3 contains 14 residues. DNA of the CDR3: TGTGCCAGCCTGCGGGGAGGACCTGAGAATGAGCAGTTCTTC. Its protein product is CASLRGGPENEQFF.